These 5 T cell receptor beta chains were sequenced from one sample in a study of beta chain features in type 1 diabetes. Expressed TCRB transcripts were sequenced because the isolated RNA had all been reverse transcribed beforehand. Data came from immunoSEQ multiplex PCR; TCRdb stores just in-frame clones and leaves some out. Of some 900,000 clones in the sample, 15% to 20% were seen once. The sample taken for sequencing was naive CD4+ T cells from blood. These receptors were collected from a woman aged 18-29 years in good health.

In the case of this clone: Other DNA sequences in the sample encode the same CDR3. The V and J genes are TRBV19 and TRBJ2-1; TRBD1 aligns across 8 bases. Trimming at V came to 5 bases and at J to 3 bases, leaving 6 bases not matched to a gene. This CDR3 comprises 15 residues. The germline CDR1 and CDR2 sequences are LNHDA and SQIVND (reference sequence). CDR3 nucleotide sequence: TGTGCCAGTAGTTCGCAGGGGGCCGGCTACAATGAGCAGTTCTTC. Translating gives CASSSQGAGYNEQFF.

The table lists this clone with a few counts. The V gene is TRBV18, the J gene TRBJ2-3; 9 bases line up with TRBD2. From germline, CDR1 is KGHSH and CDR2 LQKENI. The ends lost 6 bases at V and 6 bases at J; junction bases unmatched: 16. The CDR3 sequence is 17 residues long. The CDR3 loop is CASSRRVTAGGPDTQYF. The CDR3 coding sequence is TGTGCCAGCTCTCGCAGAGTTACGGCGGGAGGGCCCGATACGCAGTATTTT.

This clone came up a few times. The V gene is TRBV7-2, the J gene TRBJ2-7; tentative D call: TRBD2 (6 bases). CDR3 length: 13 amino acids. V lost 5 bases and J 2 bases, leaving 10 bases between the germline ends. CDR1 is SGHTA and CDR2 is FQGNSA in the germline V gene. The CDR3: CASSRDFPYEQYF. As DNA, the CDR3 is TGTGCCAGCAGCCGGGACTTCCCCTACGAGCAGTACTTC.

The chain links TRBV28 to TRBJ2-5; D perhaps matches TRBD1 (6 bases). Germline V lookup: CDR1 MDHEN, CDR2 SYDVKM. The CDR3 totals 15 residues. Trimming took off 4 bases at V and 5 bases at J, with 17 bases between the two ends. CDR3 bases: TGTGCCAGCAGTTCCCCAAGGGGGTTCGGGGAGACCCAGTACTTC. This encodes CASSSPRGFGETQYF.

Comments on this clone: Being one base from a much bigger clone, this may be a read error. The rearrangement links TRBV7-6 to TRBJ2-2; D remains unclear. V gave up 1 base and J gave up 7 bases, with 1 base separating them. The length of the CDR3 is 11 residues. The V gene's germline CDR1 is SGHVS and CDR2 FNYEAQ. The CDR3 here is CASSLVGELFF. Written as DNA, the CDR3 is TGTGCCAGCAGCTTAGTCGGGGAGCTGTTTTTT. The entire variable domain, with the rest obtained from reference TRBV7-6 and TRBJ2-2, is as follows: GAGVSQSPRYKVTKRGQDVALRCDPISGHVSLYWYRQALGQGPEFLTYFNYEAQQDKSGLPNDRFSAERPEGSISTLTIQRTEQRDSAMYRCASSLVGELFFGEGSRLTVL.